This is a list of T cell receptor beta chains from one sample in a study of blood T cell repertoires in COVID-19. The data were produced by immunoSEQ multiplex PCR, yet TCRdb's version contains in-frame clones alone and is incomplete. The data show about 100,000 clones, 65% to 90% seen once. The material sequenced was PBMCs or T cells enriched from blood (not recorded which). Receptors originate from a woman in her 50s who had recovered from COVID-19. Each CDR3 is given with its conserved first and last residue. D genes are given only for firm matches. A clone size is listed for some rows: how often the clone was seen (once, few, many), or a class if it is expanded.

TRBJ1-5 TRBD1 NA TRBV28 TGTGCCAGCAGACGTCGACAGGGGGCGGATCAGCCCCAGCATTTT CASRRRQGADQPQHF
TRBJ2-2 NA NA TRBV5-1 TGCGCCAGCAGCTCCGGTGGAGGGCGGGGCACCGGGGAGCTGTTTTTT CASSSGGGRGTGELFF
TRBJ1-1 NA NA TRBV5-1 TGCGCCAGCAGCTTGGGCCCAGGAGGGGACACTGAAGCTTTCTTT CASSLGPGGDTEAFF
TRBJ2-1 TRBD2 NA TRBV9 TGTGCCAGCAGCGGTACTCTAGCGGGGGTCCGCAATGAGCAGTTCTTC CASSGTLAGVRNEQFF
TRBJ1-4 NA NA TRBV25-1 TGTGCCAGCTCTGAACTGTCGGGGTCTGACGAAAAACTGTTTTTT CASSELSGSDEKLFF
TRBJ1-3 TRBD1 NA TRBV3-1/TRBV3-2 TGTGCCAGCAGCCAACCTACAGACAGGGCAGACACCATATATTTT CASSQPTDRADTIYF
TRBJ1-2 NA NA TRBV27 TGTGCCAGCAGTTTATCCAGGAACTATGGCTACACCTTC CASSLSRNYGYTF
TRBJ1-3 NA NA TRBV3-1/TRBV3-2 TGCGCCAGCAGCCAACAGGGAAACACCATATATTTT CASSQQGNTIYF
TRBJ2-3 NA NA TRBV18 TGTGCCAGCTCACCTCGAGATGGAGATACGCAGTATTTT CASSPRDGDTQYF
TRBJ2-1 NA NA TRBV12-3/TRBV12-4 TGTGCCAGCAGGCGGGACGGGGACAATGAGCAGTTCTTC CASRRDGDNEQFF
TRBJ2-3 NA NA TRBV4-1 TGCGCCAGCAGCCAAAATCAGGGAGATACGCAGTATTTT CASSQNQGDTQYF
TRBJ2-7 TRBD2 NA TRBV4-1 TGCGCCAGCAGCCAAGATCACGGACTAGGTAGCGACGAGCAGTACTTC CASSQDHGLGSDEQYF
TRBJ2-1 NA NA TRBV6-5 TGTGCCTCCCAGACTCCCAATGAGCAGTTCTTC CASQTPNEQFF
TRBJ1-5 NA NA TRBV19 TGTGCCAGTAGTATAGATCTCGGGGGTGGAAAGCCCCAGCATTTT CASSIDLGGGKPQHF
TRBJ2-7 NA NA TRBV4-1 TGCGCCAGCAGCCAATTGGCGGAAGCGACCTACGAGCAGTACTTC CASSQLAEATYEQYF
TRBJ1-2 TRBD1 NA TRBV7-9 TGTGCCAGCAGCTTAACAGGGGCGAACAACTATGGCTACACCTTC CASSLTGANNYGYTF
TRBJ2-1 TRBD2 NA TRBV10-3 TGTGCCATCAGTGAGGATGCTAGCGGGATACACAATGAGCAGTTCTTC CAISEDASGIHNEQFF
TRBJ2-1 TRBD1 NA TRBV6-5 TGTGCCAGCAGTTACCGTGGGACAGGAAAAGACAATGAGCAGTTCTTC CASSYRGTGKDNEQFF
TRBJ1-1 NA NA TRBV9 TGTGCCAGCAGCGTCGGGGAGGTTAACACTGAAGCTTTCTTT CASSVGEVNTEAFF
TRBJ1-3 NA few TRBV28 TGTGCCAGCAGTTTACTAACTGGAGGCGAGTCTGGAAACACCATATATTTT CASSLLTGGESGNTIYF
TRBJ1-5 NA NA TRBV27 TGTGCCAGCAGTTTATATCCAGGTTTGTTCCCCCAGCATTTT CASSLYPGLFPQHF
TRBJ2-7 TRBD1 once TRBV9 TGTGCCAGCAGCGCAAGTACGGGACAGGGGTGGTCCTACGAGCAGTACTTC CASSASTGQGWSYEQYF
TRBJ1-4 TRBD1 once TRBV23-1 TGCGCCAGCAGTCAAAACCCGGGACAGGGGATTGAAAAACTGTTTTTT CASSQNPGQGIEKLFF